This T cell receptor (beta chain) is drawn from a study of blood T cell repertoires in COVID-19 (dated by TCRdb to the early 2020s). In terms of the full investigation: Samples from collaborators originated in the United States, Italy and Spain and spanned both the acute and convalescent phases of COVID-19. A freely available public database, intended as a resource for researchers studying the immune response to SARS-CoV-2, is where the repertoires were released. The samples were drawn from two sources: the first 160 participants of the ongoing ImmuneRACE study, and 1,254 subjects contributed by 6 global collaborators. The prospective study material was composed of cDNA or gDNA derived from T cells, B-cell-depleted T cells, or PBMCs. Deeply sampled blood TCRbeta repertoires from subjects exposed to, actively infected with, or recovered from COVID-19 were included in the dataset. A de-identified subject ID, COVID-19 status, age in years and sex were almost always included in the sample metadata. Where HLA class I and class II types were available, the types were taken from metadata supplied by the sample provider, not from assay-based typing. Overall study results and their limits: The quantity of clinical and demographic metadata differed by source and by participant and was supplied without curation.

In the germline V gene, CDR1 corresponds to SGHRS and CDR2 to YFSETQ. The CDR3 runs 13 residues from the cysteine to the phenylalanine. Only the CDR3 portion is preserved as DNA: 39 bases, with reading frame beginning at the first base. A distance of 8 bases separates the germline ends of V and J, which lose 4 bases and 1 base respectively. The immunoSEQ Assay, a bias-controlled multiplex PCR, was used to amplify TCRbeta CDR3 regions from genomic DNA. From the authors' description of their analysis: Within the assay, amplification of reference gene primers was used to estimate how many nucleated cells each sample contained. To quantify the absolute abundance of each unique TCRbeta CDR3 rearrangement, sequence reads were collapsed and filtered. For each sample, productive Simpson clonality was calculated by taking the square root of Simpson's diversity index across productive rearrangements. TCRdb retrieved this table from immuneACCESS and kept in-frame rearrangements only. Not all clones are present; in checked studies, unresolved V genes account for under half, and no reason is known for the remainder. V and J calls and clone size are given by that table; D and trimming were obtained from the DNA. This sample comprises about 34,000 clones, more than 75% of them detected only once. 7.4% of the sample lies in the top ten.

The collaborating institutions used their own protocols to collect whole blood in K2EDTA tubes. For TCRbeta analysis, collaborators shipped samples as frozen whole blood, isolated PBMCs, or DNA extracted from either of those sample types. In regard to this clone: Its recognized antigen is unknown. No much larger clone is present one base from it, and per-base qualities are unavailable. This same CDR3 is encoded by further DNA sequences in the sample.

Recombination connected TRBV5-1 to TRBJ1-1; a tentative D call is TRBD1 (6 bases match). The source of this sequence is a woman aged 60-75 years with acute or convalescent COVID-19. The specimen sequenced was peripheral blood. This receptor has the CDR3 CASSRGQNTEAFF. The DNA sequence is given as TGCGCCAGCAGCCGGGGACAGAACACTGAAGCTTTCTTT.